This TCR beta chain was sequenced in a study of T-cell memory formation after mild COVID-19. Overall study results and limits: Clones contracting over day 15 to 85 were CD4/CD8 balanced, with later expanders leaning CD4+. Shrinking CD4+ clones resided mostly in CM and EM, and CD8+ ones in EMRA. Pre-infection memory harbored some responding clones, suggesting cross-reactive memory joined.

Employing constant-segment primers, 5'RACE generated TCR alpha and TCR beta cDNA libraries bearing sample barcodes and UMIs. TCRdb re-called the 5' RACE reads with MiXCR, one entry per CDR3 protein. The sample lists some 270,000 distinct CDR3 sequences, over 15% occurring once. There are a few counts of this clonotype. The target antigen is unknown. This CDR3 contains 15 residues. In germline, CDR1 is SGHNT, CDR2 YENEEA. J gave up 7 bases and V 5 bases, and 8 bases lay outside the gene matches. Sequences were obtained from PBMCs or a T cell subset sorted from them (not recorded which). This sequence originates from an adult woman who had mild COVID-19 (a few samples of this study predate the infection). Cell type and time point are not known. This chain joins TRBV11-3 and TRBJ2-2, with 9 bases fitting TRBD1. CDR3 region: CASSGGQGKVGELFF. In DNA form, the CDR3 reads TGTGCCAGCAGCGGAGGACAGGGGAAGGTCGGGGAGCTGTTTTTT.